This TCR beta chain was sequenced for a study of control samples from healthy donors and cancer patients. V lost 7 bases to trimming and J lost 4 bases, with 14 bases between them. Germline V gene data show CDR1 as MNHEY and CDR2 as SVGAGI. The CDR3 totals 13 residues. The assay was immunoSEQ multiplex PCR, and TCRdb's table has in-frame clones only and misses some. Here the sample spans about 54,000 clones, around 95% being singletons. Specimen: blood. The chain carries TRBV6-5 and TRBJ2-7; possible D gene TRBD2, 6 bases. The TCR comes from a woman aged 25 to 39 in good health. This CDR3 reads CASKGREPYEQYF. CDR3 bases: TGTGCCAGCAAAGGGCGGGAACCATACGAGCAGTACTTC.